This T cell receptor (beta chain) was identified during a study of CD8+ T cells in alopecia areata. For about 5 of the biomarker-study patients, the CD4+ cells were further sorted so as to obtain CD25+CD127- cells. Individuals with alopecia areata gave both lesional scalp punch biopsies and peripheral blood for collection. Study outcomes and limitations: Scalp specimens additionally yield sequences from normal skin's resident alphabeta T cells.

This CDR3 contains 14 residues. Trimming removed 4 bases from V and 5 bases from J, with 11 bases in between. Germline values: CDR1 ENHRY, CDR2 SYGVKD. This clone came up once. The antigen is undetermined. Once RNA had been extracted, it was reverse transcribed into cDNA to act as the sequencing template. Sequencing was performed with immunoSEQ multiplex PCR; in TCRdb, only in-frame clones are kept and a portion is missing. The sample includes 35,000 or so clones, around 50% of them seen just once. The specimen was CD4+ Tregs sorted from blood. The TCR originated in a human donor with alopecia areata. The chain couples TRBV10-3 to TRBJ1-4; D remains unclear. The CDR3 nucleotides read TGTGCCATCAGTGGCGAGACCCTAAATGAAAAACTGTTTTTT. This encodes CAISGETLNEKLFF.